This T cell receptor beta chain was obtained from a study of T cell responses to AZD1222 COVID-19 vaccine. CDR1 is MNHEY and CDR2 is SVGAGI in the germline V gene. Trimming removed 8 bases from V and 7 bases from J, with 12 bases in between. The CDR3 has 12 residues. Method: immunoSEQ multiplex PCR; TCRdb's copy keeps in-frame clones and lacks some. The sample has 130,000 or so clones; around nine tenths are singletons. Study results and caveats: Only five to seven individuals given AZD1222 were seropositive at baseline. Vaccine-associated CD4 TCRs spanned spike, dominant at 160-218 and 743-854.

In regard to this clone: Its specificity is unknown.

The sample consisted of peripheral blood, taken on day 0 of AZD1222 vaccination. The origin of this receptor is an adult in good health. The chain links TRBV6-5 to TRBJ2-1, with D uncertain. The CDR3 here is CASSIPGNEQFF. The CDR3 nucleotides are TGTGCCAGCTCAATCCCCGGGAATGAGCAGTTCTTC.